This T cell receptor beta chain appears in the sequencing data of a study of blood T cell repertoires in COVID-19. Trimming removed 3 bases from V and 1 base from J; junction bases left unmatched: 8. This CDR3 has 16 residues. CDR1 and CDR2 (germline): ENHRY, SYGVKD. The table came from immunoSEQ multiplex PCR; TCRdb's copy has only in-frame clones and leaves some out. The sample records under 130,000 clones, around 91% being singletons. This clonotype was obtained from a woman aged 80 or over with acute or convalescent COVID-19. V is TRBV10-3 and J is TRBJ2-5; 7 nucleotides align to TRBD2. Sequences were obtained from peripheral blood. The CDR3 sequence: CAISDFAGDLQETQYF. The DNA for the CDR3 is TGTGCCATCAGTGATTTTGCGGGGGATCTCCAAGAGACCCAGTACTTC.